This T cell receptor (beta chain) was profiled in a study of cytomegalovirus exposure and HLA in healthy donors. Study-level information: Earlier, approximately 110 million unique TCR beta sequences were recovered from some 200 million T cells by an analysis.

Comment on this clone: Its antigen is currently unknown.

The PCR used 60 Vbeta and 13 Jbeta primers. The assay was immunoSEQ multiplex PCR, and TCRdb's table has in-frame clones only and misses some. Of about 72,000 clones listed, 82% are singletons. V dropped 2 bases and J dropped 5; count of bases not matched to a gene: 4. This CDR3 has 15 amino acids. Germline V CDR1 and CDR2: SGHTA, FQGTGA. The study, taken as a whole, reports: It was confirmed in vitro that a few of the CMV-associated chains were specific for CMV antigens. TCR beta chain V- and J-gene trimming was linked, in a later analysis, to a missense variant in DCLRE1C.

Input material: PBMCs. J is TRBJ2-3 and V is TRBV7-3, with 10 bases fitting TRBD2. This sequence was found in a man aged 18 to 29 in good health and CMV-seronegative. The CDR3 bases are TGTGCCAGCAGCTTAGGAGCTAGCGGGAGAGATACGCAGTATTTT. Amino acid sequence: CASSLGASGRDTQYF. The full variable domain, in which reference TRBV7-3 and TRBJ2-3 provide the parts outside the CDR3, is GAGVSQTPSNKVTEKGKYVELRCDPISGHTALYWYRQSLGQGPEFLIYFQGTGAADDSGLPNDRFFAVRPEGSVSTLKIQRTERGDSAVYLCASSLGASGRDTQYFGPGTRLTVL.